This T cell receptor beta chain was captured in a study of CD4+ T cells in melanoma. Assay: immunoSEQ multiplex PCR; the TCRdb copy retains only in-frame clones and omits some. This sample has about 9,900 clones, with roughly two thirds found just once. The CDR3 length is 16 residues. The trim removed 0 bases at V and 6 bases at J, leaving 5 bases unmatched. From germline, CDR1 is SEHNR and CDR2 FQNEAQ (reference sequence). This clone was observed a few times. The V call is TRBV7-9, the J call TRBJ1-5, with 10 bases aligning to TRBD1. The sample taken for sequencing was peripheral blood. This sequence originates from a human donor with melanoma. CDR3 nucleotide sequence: TGTGCCAGCAGCTTAGCGGTGACAGGGGGCAGTCAGCCCCAGCATTTT. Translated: CASSLAVTGGSQPQHF.